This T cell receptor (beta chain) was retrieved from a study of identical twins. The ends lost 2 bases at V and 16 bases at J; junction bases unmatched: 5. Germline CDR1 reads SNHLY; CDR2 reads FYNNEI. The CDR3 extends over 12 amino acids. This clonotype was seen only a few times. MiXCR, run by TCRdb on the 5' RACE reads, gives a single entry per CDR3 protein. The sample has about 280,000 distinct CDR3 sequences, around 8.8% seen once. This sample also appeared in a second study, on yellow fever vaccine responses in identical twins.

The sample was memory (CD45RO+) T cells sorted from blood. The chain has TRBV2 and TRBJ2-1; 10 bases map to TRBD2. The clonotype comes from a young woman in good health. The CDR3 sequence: CASSELAGADFF. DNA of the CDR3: TGTGCCAGCAGTGAACTAGCGGGGGCTGATTTCTTC.